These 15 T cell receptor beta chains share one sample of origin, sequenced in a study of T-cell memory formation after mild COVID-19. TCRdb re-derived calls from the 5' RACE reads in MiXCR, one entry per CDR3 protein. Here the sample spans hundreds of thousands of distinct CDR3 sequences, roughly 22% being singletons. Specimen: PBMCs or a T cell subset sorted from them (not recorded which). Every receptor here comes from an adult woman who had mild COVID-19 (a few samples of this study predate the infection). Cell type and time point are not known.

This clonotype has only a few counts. The CDR3 protein is CASSVGQGKGEQYF. DNA of the CDR3: TGTGCCAGCAGTGTGGGACAGGGAAAAGGCGAGCAGTACTTC. This rearrangement joins TRBV27 to TRBJ2-7; 9 bases are shared with TRBD1. The CDR3 loop spans 14 amino acids. Germline assignment: CDR1 MNHEY and CDR2 SMNVEV (reference sequence). With V trimmed by 5 bases and J by 6 bases, 8 bases remained unmatched.

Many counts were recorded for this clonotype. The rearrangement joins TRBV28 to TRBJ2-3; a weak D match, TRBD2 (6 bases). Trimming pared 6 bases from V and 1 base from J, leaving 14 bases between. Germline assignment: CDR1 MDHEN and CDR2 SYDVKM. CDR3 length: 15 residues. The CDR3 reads CASRPGTSGTDTQYF. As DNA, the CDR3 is TGTGCCAGCAGACCGGGGACTTCCGGCACAGATACGCAGTATTTT.

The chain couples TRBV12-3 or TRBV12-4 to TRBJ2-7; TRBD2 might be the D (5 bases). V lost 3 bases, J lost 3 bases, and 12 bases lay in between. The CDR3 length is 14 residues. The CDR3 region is CASSLGESIYEQYF. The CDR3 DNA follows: TGTGCCAGCAGTTTGGGAGAATCGATCTACGAGCAGTACTTC.

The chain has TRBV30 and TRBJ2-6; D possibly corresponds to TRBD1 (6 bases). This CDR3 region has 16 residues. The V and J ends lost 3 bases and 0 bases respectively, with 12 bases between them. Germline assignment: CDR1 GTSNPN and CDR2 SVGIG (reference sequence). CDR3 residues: CAWSGQILSGANVLTF. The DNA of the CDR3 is TGTGCCTGGAGCGGACAGATCCTCTCTGGGGCCAACGTCCTGACTTTC.

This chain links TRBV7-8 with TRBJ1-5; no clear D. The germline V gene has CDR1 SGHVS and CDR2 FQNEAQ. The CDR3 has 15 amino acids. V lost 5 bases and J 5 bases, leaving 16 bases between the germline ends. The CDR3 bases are TGTGCCAGCAGCCTAGGTGGGGAGTGGGATCAGCCCCAGCATTTT. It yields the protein CASSLGGEWDQPQHF. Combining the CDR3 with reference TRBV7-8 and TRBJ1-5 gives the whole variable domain GAGVSQSPRYKVAKRGQDVALRCDPISGHVSLFWYQQALGQGPEFLTYFQNEAQLDKSGLPSDRFFAERPEGSVSTLKIQRTQQEDSAVYLCASSLGGEWDQPQHFGDGTRLSIL.

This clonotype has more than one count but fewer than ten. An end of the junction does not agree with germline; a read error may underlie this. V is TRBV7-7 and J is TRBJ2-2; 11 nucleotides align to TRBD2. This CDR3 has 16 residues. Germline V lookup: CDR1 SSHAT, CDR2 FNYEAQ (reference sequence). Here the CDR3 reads CASSSTSGINTGELFF. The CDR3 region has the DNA TGTGCTAGCAGCTCGACTAGCGGGATCAACACCGGGGAGCTGTTTTTT. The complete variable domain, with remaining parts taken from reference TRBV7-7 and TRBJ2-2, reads GAGVSQSPRYKVTKRGQDVTLRCDPISSHATLYWYQQALGQGPEFLTYFNYEAQPDKSGLPSDRFSAERPEGSISTLTIQRTEQRDSAMYRCASSSTSGINTGELFFGEGSRLTVL.

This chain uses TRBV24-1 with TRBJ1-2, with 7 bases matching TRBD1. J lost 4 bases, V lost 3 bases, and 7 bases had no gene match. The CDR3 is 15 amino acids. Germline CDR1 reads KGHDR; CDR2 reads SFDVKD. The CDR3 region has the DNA TGTGCCACCAGTGATGCTGGGACAGAACTCTATGGCTACACCTTC. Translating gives CATSDAGTELYGYTF.

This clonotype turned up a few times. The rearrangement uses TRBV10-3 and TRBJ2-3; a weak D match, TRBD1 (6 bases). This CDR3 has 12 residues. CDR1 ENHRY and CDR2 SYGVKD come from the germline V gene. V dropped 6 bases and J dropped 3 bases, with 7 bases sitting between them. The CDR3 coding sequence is TGTGCCATCAGAGGACAGACAGATACGCAGTATTTT. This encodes CAIRGQTDTQYF.

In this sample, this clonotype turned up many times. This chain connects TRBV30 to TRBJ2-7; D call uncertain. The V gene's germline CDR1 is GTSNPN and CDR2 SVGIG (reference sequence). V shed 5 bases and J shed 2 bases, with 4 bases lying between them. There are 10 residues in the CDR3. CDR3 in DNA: TGTGCCTGGGGAACCTACGAGCAGTACTTC. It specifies CAWGTYEQYF.

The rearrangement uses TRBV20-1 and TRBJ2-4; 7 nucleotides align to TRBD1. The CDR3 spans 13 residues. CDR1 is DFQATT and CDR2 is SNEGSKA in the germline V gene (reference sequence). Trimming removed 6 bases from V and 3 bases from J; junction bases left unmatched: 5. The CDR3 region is CSAVRDSKNIQYF. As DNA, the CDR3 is TGCAGTGCCGTCCGGGACAGCAAAAACATTCAGTACTTC.

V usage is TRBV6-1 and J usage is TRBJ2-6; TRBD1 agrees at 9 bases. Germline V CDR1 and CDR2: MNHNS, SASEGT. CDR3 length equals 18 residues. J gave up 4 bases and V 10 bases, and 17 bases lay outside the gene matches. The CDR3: CAITIRDRASYGANVLTF. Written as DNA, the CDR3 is TGTGCCATTACCATCCGGGACAGGGCTTCTTACGGGGCCAACGTCCTGACTTTC.

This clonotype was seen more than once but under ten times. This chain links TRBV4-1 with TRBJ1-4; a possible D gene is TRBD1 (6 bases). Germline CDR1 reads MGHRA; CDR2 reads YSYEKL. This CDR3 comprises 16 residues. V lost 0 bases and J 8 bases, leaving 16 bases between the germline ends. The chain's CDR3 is CASSQEPRARGEKLFF. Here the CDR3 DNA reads TGCGCCAGCAGCCAAGAGCCCAGGGCAAGGGGGGAAAAACTGTTTTTT.

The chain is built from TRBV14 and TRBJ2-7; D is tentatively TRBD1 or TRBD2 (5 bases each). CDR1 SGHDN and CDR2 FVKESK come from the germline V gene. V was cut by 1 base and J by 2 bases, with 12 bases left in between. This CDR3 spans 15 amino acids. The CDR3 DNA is TGTGCCAGCAGCCAAGTGTGGGGGTCCCCCTACGAGCAGTACTTC. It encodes CASSQVWGSPYEQYF.

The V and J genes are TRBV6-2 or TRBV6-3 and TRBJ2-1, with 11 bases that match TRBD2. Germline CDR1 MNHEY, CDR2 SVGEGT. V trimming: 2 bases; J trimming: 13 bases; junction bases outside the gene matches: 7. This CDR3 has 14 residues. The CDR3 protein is CASSYGTTSGDQFF. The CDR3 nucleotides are TGTGCCAGCAGTTACGGGACGACTAGCGGGGATCAGTTCTTC.

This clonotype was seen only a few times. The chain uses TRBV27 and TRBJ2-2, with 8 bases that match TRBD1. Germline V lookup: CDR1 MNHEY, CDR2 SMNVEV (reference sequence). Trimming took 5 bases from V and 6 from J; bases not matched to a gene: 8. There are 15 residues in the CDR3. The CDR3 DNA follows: TGTGCCAGCAGTACCCGGACAGGGACCCCCGGGGAGCTGTTTTTT. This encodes CASSTRTGTPGELFF.